The 21 T cell receptor beta chains below were found in one sample sequenced in a study of CD8+CD57+ T cells in acquired aplastic anemia. By flow cytometry, patients selected for sequencing had shown an expansion of CD8+CD57+ cells. Template material for TCR beta VDJ and CDR3 profiling consisted of genomic DNA. TCRdb re-derived calls from the reads in MiXCR, one entry per CDR3 protein. The sample lists 150,000 or so distinct CDR3 sequences; roughly 48% were seen once. The specimen sequenced was sorted CD4+, CD8+, or CD8+CD57+ T cells (not recorded which) from PBMCs. All receptors derive from a human donor with aplastic anemia.

J is TRBJ1-5 and V is TRBV7-6; no definite D call. The CDR3 has 13 residues. Looked up from germline, CDR1 is SGHVS and CDR2 is FNYEAQ. V lost 5 bases to trimming and J lost 3 bases, with 8 bases between them. CDR3 bases: TGTGCCAGCAGCCCGTCGGTCAATCAGCCCCAGCATTTT. Its translation: CASSPSVNQPQHF.

The chain's CDR3 is CASRYDGTGGAGANVLTF. CDR3 sequence (DNA): TGTGCCAGCAGATACGACGGGACAGGGGGCGCTGGGGCCAACGTCCTGACTTTC. This chain uses TRBV2 with TRBJ2-6; TRBD1 matches at 12 bases. CDR3 size: 18 residues. The germline gives CDR1 SNHLY, CDR2 FYNNEI. Trimming removed 6 bases from V and 2 bases from J; junction bases left unmatched: 8. The full variable domain, completed using reference TRBV2 and TRBJ2-6, is EPEVTQTPSHQVTQMGQEVILRCVPISNHLYFYWYRQILGQKVEFLVSFYNNEISEKSEIFDDQFSVERPDGSNFTLKIRSTKLEDSAMYFCASRYDGTGGAGANVLTFGAGSRLTVL.

About this clonotype itself: Since a much larger clone is just one base distant, this may be a read error. Because it lacks the conserved phenylalanine or tryptophan at the end, this CDR3 is likely a read error. This chain connects TRBV10-2 to TRBJ2-7; D is perhaps TRBD1 (5 bases). This CDR3 region has 13 residues. Germline assignment: CDR1 WSHSY and CDR2 SAAADI. This CDR3 reads CASSQGASYEQYL. In DNA, the CDR3 is TGTGCCAGCAGCCAAGGGGCTAGCTACGAGCAGTACCTC.

The chain is built from TRBV4-2 and TRBJ2-7; D not certain. Germline values: CDR1 LGHNA, CDR2 YNFKEQ. The germline V and J ends were trimmed by 5 bases and 2 bases, with 13 bases remaining between them. This CDR3 region has 14 residues. The CDR3 loop reads CASSSGMVPYEQYF. DNA of the CDR3: TGTGCCAGCAGCTCTGGCATGGTCCCCTACGAGCAGTACTTC.

The rearrangement links TRBV5-1 to TRBJ2-7, with D tentatively TRBD1 (5 bases). Germline V gene data show CDR1 as SGHRS and CDR2 as YFSETQ. V was trimmed by 6 bases and J by 1 base, leaving 8 bases between them. This CDR3 contains 12 residues. CDR3 coding DNA: TGCGCCAGCAAGGGGTCTTCCTACGAGCAGTACTTC. Protein sequence: CASKGSSYEQYF.

The chain has TRBV5-6 and TRBJ2-1, with 15 bases identical to TRBD2. V lost 0 bases and J lost 4; bases outside the gene matches: 14. The CDR3 is 21 amino acids. Looked up from germline, CDR1 is SGHDT and CDR2 is YYEEEE. DNA for the CDR3: TGTGCCAGCAGCTTGGGTGGTTGGGGACTAGCGGGGGGCCGACCATACAATGAGCAGTTCTTC. This gives the protein CASSLGGWGLAGGRPYNEQFF.

On this clonotype itself: A much bigger clone sits one base away, suggesting this may be a read error. The CDR3 DNA reads TGTGCCAGCAGCCAAGACCCCTACGAGCAGTACTTC. It translates to CASSQDPYEQYF. The chain joins TRBV7-2 to TRBJ2-7; D call uncertain. Trimming pared 5 bases from V and 2 bases from J, leaving 7 bases between. This CDR3 comprises 12 residues. CDR1 and CDR2 from the germline V gene are SGHTA and FQGNSA.

The rearrangement links TRBV10-2 to TRBJ1-2, with D uncertain. The length of the CDR3 is 13 residues. The ends were cut back, 2 bases at V and 5 bases at J, with 9 bases in the middle. The germline CDR1 and CDR2 sequences are WSHSY and SAAADI. The CDR3 DNA follows: TGCGCCAGCAGTGAGGGTCCTCAGTATGGCTACACCTTC. It codes for CASSEGPQYGYTF.

In regard to this clonotype: The junction does not match germline at one end; this may be a read error. The V call is TRBV10-3, the J call TRBJ1-3; D remains unclear. Germline CDR1 and CDR2: ENHRY and SYGVKD. The CDR3 has 15 residues. Written as DNA, the CDR3 is TGTGCCATCGGAAGCGAACCCAGCTCTGAAAACACCATGTACTTT. Encoded protein: CAIGSEPSSENTMYF.

This clonotype was found many times. The chain's CDR3 is CASSFGEGGPLEQYF. The CDR3 DNA sequence: TGTGCCAGCAGCTTCGGGGAGGGGGGACCCCTGGAGCAGTACTTC. This chain uses TRBV7-9 with TRBJ2-7; a possible D gene is TRBD2 (7 bases). The CDR3 runs 15 residues. V lost 3 bases to trimming and J lost 7 bases, with 19 bases between them. The V gene's germline CDR1 is SEHNR and CDR2 FQNEAQ (reference sequence).

Many counts were recorded for this clonotype. The chain has TRBV7-2 and TRBJ2-3; D may match TRBD1 or TRBD2 (6 bases each). CDR3 length equals 19 residues. In germline, CDR1 is SGHTA, CDR2 FQGNSA. Trimming left V 0 bases short and J 0 bases short, with 19 bases between. As DNA, the CDR3 is TGTGCCAGCAGCTTAGCGCCACGACTCCCGGGGGCGAGCACAGATACGCAGTATTTT. Translation: CASSLAPRLPGASTDTQYF.

This clonotype was counted many times. The junction departs from germline at one end; a sequencing error may be responsible. The V call is TRBV4-1, the J call TRBJ1-1; 10 bases align to TRBD1. CDR3 length equals 17 residues. Germline CDR1 and CDR2: MGHRA and YSYEKL. In nucleotides, the CDR3 is TGCGCCAGCAGCCAATGGACAGGGGGAGGTTGGAACCCTGAAGCTTTCTTT. It is translated as CASSQWTGGGWNPEAFF.

This clonotype was observed a handful of times. The chain couples TRBV24-1 to TRBJ2-3, with 8 bases identical to TRBD2. The germline V gene has CDR1 KGHDR and CDR2 SFDVKD. The ends lost 11 bases at V and 3 bases at J; junction bases unmatched: 6. The CDR3 is made up of 13 amino acids. In nucleotides, the CDR3 is TGTGCCATCGGGGGGGGCGAAACAGATACGCAGTATTTT. It translates to CAIGGGETDTQYF.

The V call is TRBV25-1, the J call TRBJ2-2; 12 bases line up with TRBD2. The CDR3 covers 15 residues. V lost 9 bases to trimming and J lost 7 bases; unmatched junction nucleotides: 9. Per the germline V gene, CDR1 is MGHDK and CDR2 is SYGVNS. The DNA for the CDR3 is TGTGCCAGTAACGGACTAGCGGGGACCATCGGGGAGCTGTTTTTT. Its translation: CASNGLAGTIGELFF.

This clonotype was detected a few times. In nucleotides, the CDR3 is TGTGCCACCAGCAGAGAAGGGACAGGGGGAAATCAGCCCCAGCATTTT. Translating gives CATSREGTGGNQPQHF. This chain joins TRBV15 and TRBJ1-5, with 11 bases identical to TRBD1. J was trimmed by 4 bases and V by 0 bases; bases with no gene match: 2. The CDR3 length is 16 residues. The germline CDR1 and CDR2 sequences are LNHNV and YYDKDF (reference sequence).

About this clonotype itself: A much bigger clone sits one base away, suggesting this may be a read error. This chain links TRBV11-1 with TRBJ1-6, with D unclear. V lost 2 bases to trimming and J lost 5 bases, with 13 bases between them. Germline CDR1 SGHAT, CDR2 FQDESV (reference sequence). The CDR3 loop spans 16 amino acids. CDR3 sequence reads: CASSLYTDVHNSPLHF. CDR3 DNA: TGTGCCAGCAGCTTATACACGGACGTGCATAATTCACCCCTCCACTTT.

The chain employs TRBV18 and TRBJ1-1; a possible D gene is TRBD1 (5 bases). From germline, CDR1 is KGHSH and CDR2 LQKENI. There are 16 residues in the CDR3. Trimming pared 3 bases from V and 0 bases from J, leaving 14 bases between. The CDR3 coding sequence is TGTGCCAGCTCACCGATCGACAGCCCAATGAACACTGAAGCTTTCTTT. Protein sequence: CASSPIDSPMNTEAFF. Together with reference TRBV18 and TRBJ1-1, the CDR3 gives the full variable domain: NAGVMQNPRHLVRRRGQEARLRCSPMKGHSHVYWYRQLPEEGLKFMVYLQKENIIDESGMPKERFSAEFPKEGPSILRIQQVVRGDSAAYFCASSPIDSPMNTEAFFGQGTRLTVV.

This clonotype showed up just a few times. V and J are TRBV6-5 and TRBJ2-2; 8 bases are shared with TRBD1. Germline CDR1 reads MNHEY; CDR2 reads SVGAGI. V shed 2 bases, J shed 5 bases, and the junction held 4 bases outside the gene matches. The CDR3 is made up of 15 amino acids. The CDR3 region is CASSYPGQETGELFF. DNA for the CDR3: TGTGCCAGCAGTTACCCGGGACAGGAGACCGGGGAGCTGTTTTTT.

The table lists this clonotype with a few counts. The CDR3 DNA is TGTGCCAGCAGCCCTCCAGCGACAGACGAGCAGTACTTC. This translates into CASSPPATDEQYF. The rearrangement uses TRBV7-9 and TRBJ2-7, with TRBD1 as a possible D gene (5 bases). Trimming shortened V by 5 bases and J by 5 bases, and 13 bases separated the two germline ends. The CDR3 totals 13 residues. The germline V gene has CDR1 SEHNR and CDR2 FQNEAQ (reference sequence). Full variable domain (rest looked up from reference TRBV7-9 and TRBJ2-7): DTGVSQNPRHKITKRGQNVTFRCDPISEHNRLYWYRQTLGQGPEFLTYFQNEAQLEKSRLLSDRFSAERPKGSFSTLEIQRTEQGDSAMYLCASSPPATDEQYFGPGTRLTVT.

The chain uses TRBV24-1 and TRBJ2-2, with D possibly TRBD1 on 6 matching bases. The germline V gene encodes CDR1 KGHDR and CDR2 SFDVKD. This CDR3 spans 15 amino acids. V was clipped by 7 bases and J by 3 bases, with 14 bases between them. CDR3 DNA: TGTGCCACCAGCGCCAGGACAGCTGACACCGGGGAGCTGTTTTTT. Its protein product is CATSARTADTGELFF.

The rearrangement uses TRBV15 and TRBJ1-4, with a possible D match to TRBD1 (5 bases). Between the trimmed V and J ends, which lost 8 bases and 10 bases, there was a span of 20 bases. The CDR3 is made up of 14 amino acids. The V gene's germline CDR1 is LNHNV and CDR2 YYDKDF (reference sequence). CDR3 sequence reads: CATCENQGCGKLFF. The CDR3 coding sequence is TGTGCCACCTGCGAAAATCAGGGTTGCGGAAAACTGTTTTTT.